The rows below give T cell receptor beta chains drawn from one sample of a study of identical twins. A single record per CDR3 protein comes from TCRdb applying MiXCR to the 5' RACE reads. The sample lists over 550,000 distinct CDR3 sequences, less than 9% seen once, with 1.6% in the top ten. The same sample was also used in a study of yellow fever vaccine responses in identical twins.

The specimen was PBMCs. The receptors stem from a woman between 18 and 30 years old in good health. Each CDR3 is given with its conserved first and last residue. D genes are given only for firm matches. A row's size may be missing; if present it is once, few, many or a size class.

v_gene	abundance	d_gene	j_gene	CDR3aa	CDR3nt
TRBV7-9	few	-	TRBJ2-1	CASSLDRTWYNEQFF	TGTGCCAGCAGCTTAGATAGGACCTGGTACAATGAGCAGTTCTTC
TRBV21-1	few	-	TRBJ2-3	CASSKEGDTQYF	TGTGCCAGCAGCAAAGAGGGAGATACGCAGTATTTT
TRBV28	many	TRBD1	TRBJ1-6	CASRGQGDSPLHF	TGTGCCAGCAGGGGACAGGGGGATTCACCCCTCCACTTT
TRBV6-5	many	-	TRBJ1-5	CASSFGQSNQPQHF	TGTGCCAGCAGTTTTGGACAGAGCAATCAGCCCCAGCATTTT
TRBV11-2	-	TRBD2	TRBJ2-3	CASSILAGVGDTQYF	TGTGCCAGCAGCATCCTAGCGGGAGTTGGAGATACGCAGTATTTT
TRBV7-2	-	TRBD2	TRBJ2-1	CASSRGLAGFYNEQFF	TGTGCCAGCAGCCGAGGACTAGCGGGATTTTACAATGAGCAGTTCTTC
TRBV12-3/TRBV12-4	many	TRBD1	TRBJ1-4	CASSLYRGTEGKLFF	TGTGCCAGCAGTTTATACAGGGGAACAGAGGGGAAACTGTTTTTT
TRBV6-2/TRBV6-3	many	-	TRBJ2-3	CASSYRPGTSTDTQYF	TGTGCCAGCAGTTACCGGCCGGGCACGAGCACAGATACGCAGTATTTT
TRBV4-1	many	-	TRBJ1-6	CASSQVLDIRGRDSPLHF	TGCGCCAGCAGCCAAGTGTTGGATATCAGGGGAAGGGATTCACCCCTCCACTTT
TRBV6-1	-	TRBD2	TRBJ2-3	CASSKGLAGGGPDTQYF	TGTGCCAGCAGCAAAGGACTAGCGGGGGGTGGGCCAGATACGCAGTATTTT
TRBV12-3/TRBV12-4	-	TRBD1	TRBJ2-7	CASSSTERGRFYEQYF	TGTGCCAGCAGTTCCACCGAGAGGGGGCGCTTCTACGAGCAGTACTTC
TRBV5-1	many	-	TRBJ2-1	CASSLVLSRPNEQFF	TGCGCCAGCAGCTTAGTACTAAGCCGACCCAATGAGCAGTTCTTC
TRBV5-1	few	-	TRBJ2-3	CASSLGGAGYTDTQYF	TGCGCCAGCAGCTTGGGGGGGGCCGGCTACACAGATACGCAGTATTTT
TRBV2	-	TRBD2	TRBJ2-1	CASSLSGRGGNEQFF	TGTGCCAGCAGTCTTAGCGGGAGGGGAGGTAATGAGCAGTTCTTC
TRBV4-1	-	-	TRBJ2-3	CASSQDGSPLITDTQYF	TGCGCCAGCAGCCAAGACGGCTCGCCTCTAATCACAGATACGCAGTATTTT
TRBV4-1	few	-	TRBJ2-5	CASSQVWGETQYF	TGCGCCAGCAGCCAAGTGTGGGGGGAGACCCAGTACTTC
TRBV29-1	many	-	TRBJ2-1	CSGLDTGGFNEQFF	TGCAGCGGCCTGGACACCGGCGGCTTCAATGAGCAGTTCTTC
TRBV2	-	-	TRBJ2-3	CASSEAPGPYAYF	TGTGCCAGCAGTGAAGCCCCGGGACCGTACGCGTATTTT
TRBV7-2	many	TRBD1	TRBJ1-3	CASSPETGVGNTIYF	TGTGCCAGCAGCCCAGAGACAGGGGTTGGAAACACCATATATTTT
TRBV5-1	many	TRBD1	TRBJ2-1	CASRGTGRTYNEQFF	TGCGCCAGCAGGGGGACAGGCCGAACCTACAATGAGCAGTTCTTC
TRBV10-3	many	-	TRBJ1-2	CAISEGSGGHTF	TGTGCCATCAGTGAGGGTTCAGGAGGCCACACCTTC
TRBV29-1	many	-	TRBJ2-2	CSARTGTGELFF	TGCAGCGCCCGGACGGGGACCGGGGAGCTGTTTTTT
TRBV10-3	few	TRBD1	TRBJ1-6	CATRKDRDSPLHF	TGTGCCACCCGTAAGGACAGGGATTCACCCCTCCACTTT
TRBV7-8	-	TRBD2	TRBJ2-2	CASSRTAAGGPTGELFF	TGTGCCAGCAGCCGAACTGCGGCGGGAGGGCCTACCGGGGAGCTGTTTTTT
TRBV7-6	many	-	TRBJ2-3	CASSLDPALTDTQYF	TGTGCCAGCAGCTTAGACCCAGCTCTCACAGATACGCAGTATTTT
TRBV4-1	few	TRBD2	TRBJ2-7	CASSQDGTSGLSYEQYF	TGCGCCAGCAGCCAAGATGGGACTAGCGGCCTCTCCTACGAGCAGTACTTC
TRBV20-1	few	TRBD2	TRBJ2-1	CSASAPLAATYNEQFF	TGCAGTGCTAGCGCCCCTCTAGCGGCCACCTACAATGAGCAGTTCTTC
TRBV29-1	few	-	TRBJ2-7	CSVEAPNAYEQYF	TGCAGCGTTGAAGCCCCCAATGCCTACGAGCAGTACTTC
TRBV7-8	-	TRBD2	TRBJ2-1	CASSTTPAGGPNEQFF	TGTGCCAGCAGCACCACCCCTGCGGGAGGCCCCAATGAGCAGTTCTTC
TRBV12-3/TRBV12-4	-	-	TRBJ2-2	CASTEVGPNTGELFF	TGTGCCAGCACCGAGGTTGGGCCGAACACCGGGGAGCTGTTTTTT
TRBV5-1	many	-	TRBJ2-7	CASSKEPGSYEQYF	TGCGCCAGCAGCAAAGAACCAGGGTCCTACGAGCAGTACTTC
TRBV28	-	-	TRBJ1-2	CASSYQTGLYTF	TGTGCCAGCAGTTATCAGACAGGTCTGTACACCTTC
TRBV20-1	few	TRBD2	TRBJ2-1	CSAADSEISGGNEQFF	TGCAGTGCGGCCGACTCGGAGATCTCGGGGGGCAATGAGCAGTTCTTC
TRBV2	-	-	TRBJ2-7	CASRATPSPSEQYF	TGTGCCAGCAGAGCGACTCCGTCCCCTTCCGAGCAGTACTTC
TRBV9	many	TRBD2	TRBJ2-2	CASSVLSGGASTGELFF	TGTGCCAGCAGCGTATTAAGCGGGGGGGCCAGCACCGGGGAGCTGTTTTTT
TRBV20-1	many	-	TRBJ1-6	CSARSLQGFASPLHF	TGCAGTGCTAGATCTCTTCAGGGGTTTGCTTCACCCCTCCACTTT
TRBV28	-	-	TRBJ2-3	CASSNEPGSSTDTQYF	TGTGCCAGCAGCAACGAACCAGGGTCTAGCACAGATACGCAGTATTTT
TRBV6-5	few	-	TRBJ2-1	CASSDDILWFF	TGTGCCAGCAGTGACGACATCCTGTGGTTCTTC
TRBV4-2	many	TRBD2	TRBJ2-1	CASSQEPPRLAGGPWLYNEQFF	TGTGCCAGCAGCCAAGAACCGCCGCGACTAGCGGGGGGTCCATGGCTCTACAATGAGCAGTTCTTC
TRBV24-1	-	TRBD1	TRBJ2-5	CATSDLRDSQETQYF	TGTGCCACCAGTGATCTCCGGGACAGTCAAGAGACCCAGTACTTC
TRBV12-3/TRBV12-4	many	-	TRBJ2-7	CASSPGTYEQYF	TGTGCCAGCAGTCCCGGGACCTACGAGCAGTACTTC
TRBV5-1	many	-	TRBJ2-2	CASSRAGNTGELFF	TGCGCCAGCAGCCGGGCGGGGAACACCGGGGAGCTGTTTTTT
TRBV10-3	-	-	TRBJ1-6	CAISGRENSPLHF	TGTGCCATCAGTGGCCGGGAGAATTCACCCCTCCACTTT
TRBV12-3/TRBV12-4	many	-	TRBJ2-1	CASSFPGQSYNEQFF	TGTGCCAGCAGTTTCCCGGGCCAAAGTTACAATGAGCAGTTCTTC
TRBV5-1	few	TRBD2	TRBJ2-3	CASSPYSSGKTDTQYF	TGCGCCAGCAGCCCTTATAGTAGCGGGAAGACAGATACGCAGTATTTT
TRBV5-1	many	TRBD2	TRBJ2-1	CASLGSGSIYEQFF	TGCGCCAGCCTGGGTAGCGGGAGTATTTATGAGCAGTTCTTC
TRBV3-1	many	-	TRBJ2-5	CASSQDWVPSGAQYF	TGTGCCAGCAGCCAAGATTGGGTGCCTTCGGGGGCCCAGTACTTC
TRBV28	-	TRBD1	TRBJ1-5	CASRRGTGSSNQPQHF	TGTGCCAGCAGACGAGGGACAGGGAGTAGCAATCAGCCCCAGCATTTT
TRBV7-8	-	TRBD2	TRBJ2-1	CASSLGLAGAEQFF	TGTGCCAGCAGCTTGGGACTAGCGGGGGCAGAGCAGTTCTTC
TRBV20-1	few	TRBD2	TRBJ2-3	CSADPGLVPDTQYF	TGCAGTGCGGATCCGGGACTAGTCCCAGATACGCAGTATTTT
TRBV19	-	TRBD2	TRBJ2-3	CASNSLAGSTDTQYF	TGTGCCAGTAACTCTTTAGCGGGGAGCACAGATACGCAGTATTTT
TRBV5-6	few	-	TRBJ2-1	CASSGFFGAPYNEQFF	TGTGCCAGCAGCGGATTCTTCGGGGCCCCCTACAATGAGCAGTTCTTC
TRBV13	-	-	TRBJ1-2	CASSFKTGSSIYGYTF	TGTGCCAGCAGCTTTAAAACAGGGTCTTCAATCTATGGCTACACCTTC
TRBV5-1	many	-	TRBJ2-1	CASSLETDPAPYNEQFF	TGCGCCAGCAGCTTAGAGACGGATCCCGCGCCCTACAATGAGCAGTTCTTC
TRBV4-1	-	-	TRBJ2-2	CASSQPPGTVANTGELFF	TGCGCCAGCAGCCAACCCCCCGGCACAGTCGCGAACACCGGGGAGCTGTTTTTT
TRBV5-5	few	-	TRBJ2-1	CASSLTTGIYNEQFF	TGTGCCAGCAGCTTAACTACAGGGATTTACAATGAGCAGTTCTTC
TRBV9	few	-	TRBJ2-5	CASSVDPGQETQYF	TGTGCCAGCAGCGTAGATCCAGGGCAGGAGACCCAGTACTTC